A selection of T cell receptor beta chains follows, all from one sample in a study of T cell responses to AZD1222 COVID-19 vaccine. Some clones are missing from TCRdb's copy, which holds only in-frame ones; the method was immunoSEQ multiplex PCR. The repertoire holds 100,000 to 150,000 clones, with 85% to 90% as singletons. Here the sequenced sample was peripheral blood, taken on day 0 of AZD1222 vaccination. The receptors stem from an adult in good health. The CDR3 runs from the conserved cysteine through the conserved F or W. The order of the fields is J gene, V gene, D gene, clone size, CDR3 protein, CDR3 DNA. The D gene is left open where the match is weak. Clone size is shown for a subset of rows, as once, few, many or a class of expanded clone.

J: TRBJ1-1; V: TRBV6-5; D: NA; size: NA; CDR3: CASFRWDTEAFF; DNA: TGTGCCAGCTTCAGATGGGACACTGAAGCTTTCTTT
J: TRBJ2-6; V: TRBV19; D: NA; size: once; CDR3: CASIQRVASGANVLTF; DNA: TGTGCCAGTATCCAAAGGGTTGCCTCTGGGGCCAACGTCCTGACTTTC
J: TRBJ2-2; V: TRBV6-1; D: NA; size: NA; CDR3: CASSALLTGRNTGELFF; DNA: TGTGCCAGCAGTGCTTTACTGACAGGTAGAAACACCGGGGAGCTGTTTTTT
J: TRBJ2-1; V: TRBV30; D: NA; size: NA; CDR3: CAWSARQLYNEQFF; DNA: TGTGCCTGGAGTGCCCGGCAGCTCTACAATGAGCAGTTCTTC
J: TRBJ1-3; V: TRBV6-6; D: NA; size: NA; CDR3: CASSRSAGNTIYF; DNA: TGTGCCAGCAGTCGAAGTGCTGGAAACACCATATATTTT
J: TRBJ1-5; V: TRBV4-2; D: NA; size: few; CDR3: CASSQTANSNQPQHF; DNA: TGTGCCAGCAGCCAAACAGCTAATAGCAATCAGCCCCAGCATTTT
J: TRBJ2-5; V: TRBV7-9; D: NA; size: NA; CDR3: CASSLGLGLGEETQYF; DNA: TGTGCCAGCAGCTTAGGTTTGGGTTTGGGTGAAGAGACCCAGTACTTC
J: TRBJ2-2; V: TRBV5-1; D: TRBD1; size: NA; CDR3: CASSWDRGTGELFF; DNA: TGCGCCAGCAGCTGGGACAGGGGCACCGGGGAGCTGTTTTTT
J: TRBJ2-7; V: TRBV6-6; D: TRBD1; size: few; CDR3: CASSYSIGQASYEQYF; DNA: TGTGCCAGCAGTTACTCGATCGGACAGGCTTCCTACGAGCAGTACTTC
J: TRBJ1-3; V: TRBV28; D: NA; size: NA; CDR3: CASILGGVGNTIYF; DNA: NA
J: TRBJ2-2; V: TRBV5-1; D: NA; size: NA; CDR3: CASRGLANTGELFF; DNA: TGCGCCAGCAGAGGACTGGCGAACACCGGGGAGCTGTTTTTT
J: TRBJ1-1; V: TRBV7-9; D: NA; size: NA; CDR3: CASSSGGNTEAFF; DNA: TGTGCCAGCAGCTCCGGGGGAAACACTGAAGCTTTCTTT
J: TRBJ1-3; V: TRBV14; D: NA; size: NA; CDR3: CASSQYPPSSGNTIYF; DNA: TGTGCCAGCAGCCAATATCCGCCGAGCTCTGGAAACACCATATATTTT
J: TRBJ1-4; V: TRBV4-1; D: TRBD1; size: NA; CDR3: CASSQMGQGDEKLFF; DNA: TGCGCCAGCAGCCAAATGGGACAGGGTGATGAAAAACTGTTTTTT
J: TRBJ2-7; V: TRBV2; D: TRBD1; size: NA; CDR3: CASSELQGPIYEQYF; DNA: TGTGCCAGCAGTGAACTACAGGGGCCGATCTACGAGCAGTACTTC
J: TRBJ1-4; V: TRBV18; D: NA; size: NA; CDR3: CASSPSGNEKLFF; DNA: TGTGCCAGCTCACCGAGCGGTAATGAAAAACTGTTTTTT
J: TRBJ2-3; V: TRBV10-3; D: NA; size: NA; CDR3: CAISEMADTQYF; DNA: TGTGCCATCAGTGAGATGGCAGATACGCAGTATTTT
J: TRBJ1-2; V: TRBV6-5; D: NA; size: NA; CDR3: CASSYTRMGTYGYTF; DNA: TGTGCCAGCAGTTACACCCGAATGGGGACCTATGGCTACACCTTC
J: TRBJ1-3; V: TRBV10-3; D: TRBD1; size: NA; CDR3: CAISESTGTGNTIYF; DNA: TGTGCCATCAGTGAGTCGACAGGGACTGGAAACACCATATATTTT
J: TRBJ1-3; V: TRBV23-1; D: NA; size: NA; CDR3: CASSPPKGFSGNTIYF; DNA: TGCGCCAGCAGTCCGCCGAAGGGGTTCTCTGGAAACACCATATATTTT
J: TRBJ2-5; V: TRBV28; D: TRBD2; size: NA; CDR3: CASSFQGLAETQYF; DNA: TGTGCCAGCAGTTTCCAGGGACTAGCGGAGACCCAGTACTTC
J: TRBJ1-1; V: TRBV12-3/TRBV12-4; D: NA; size: NA; CDR3: CASSFWQGTEAFF; DNA: TGTGCCAGCAGTTTTTGGCAGGGCACTGAAGCTTTCTTT
J: TRBJ1-6; V: TRBV12-3/TRBV12-4; D: NA; size: once; CDR3: CASALGGNSPLHF; DNA: TGTGCCAGCGCATTGGGCGGCAATTCACCCCTCCACTTT
J: TRBJ1-4; V: TRBV5-1; D: NA; size: few; CDR3: CASGGGDDNEKLFF; DNA: TGCGCCAGCGGCGGGGGGGACGATAATGAAAAACTGTTTTTT
J: TRBJ2-5; V: TRBV5-6; D: NA; size: NA; CDR3: CASSSVKGGETQYF; DNA: TGTGCCAGCAGCTCAGTTAAGGGGGGGGAGACCCAGTACTTC
J: TRBJ1-5; V: TRBV2; D: TRBD1; size: NA; CDR3: CASTRGDYSNQPQHF; DNA: TGTGCCAGCACCAGGGGGGATTATAGCAATCAGCCCCAGCATTTT
J: TRBJ1-1; V: TRBV7-2; D: NA; size: NA; CDR3: CASSLGGHANTEAFF; DNA: TGTGCCAGCAGCTTAGGAGGTCACGCGAACACTGAAGCTTTCTTT
J: TRBJ1-1; V: TRBV10-3; D: NA; size: NA; CDR3: CAIRREGSTEAFF; DNA: TGTGCCATCAGGCGTGAGGGCTCCACTGAAGCTTTCTTT
J: TRBJ1-1; V: TRBV28; D: NA; size: once; CDR3: CASRGGGRTEAFF; DNA: TGTGCCAGCCGAGGAGGGGGGCGCACTGAAGCTTTCTTT
J: TRBJ1-2; V: TRBV7-2; D: NA; size: once; CDR3: CASSLSESVYGYTF; DNA: TGTGCCAGCAGCTTATCCGAGTCAGTCTATGGCTACACCTTC
J: TRBJ1-2; V: TRBV27; D: NA; size: NA; CDR3: CASRSRGSRYGYTF; DNA: TGTGCCAGCAGATCCCGGGGGTCTCGCTATGGCTACACCTTC
J: TRBJ2-1; V: TRBV6-2/TRBV6-3; D: TRBD2; size: NA; CDR3: CASSYPGGGAFNEQFF; DNA: TGTGCCAGCAGTTACCCCGGCGGGGGGGCTTTCAATGAGCAGTTCTTC
J: TRBJ2-7; V: TRBV10-1; D: NA; size: NA; CDR3: CASSEKGRPPYEQYF; DNA: TGCGCCAGCAGTGAGAAGGGCAGACCACCCTACGAGCAGTACTTC
J: TRBJ1-6; V: TRBV28; D: NA; size: NA; CDR3: CASSPARTIGSPLHF; DNA: TGTGCCAGCAGCCCCGCCCGGACGATTGGTTCACCCCTCCACTTT